These 14 T cell receptor beta chains share one sample of origin, sequenced in a study of glioma-infiltrating T cells after dendritic cell vaccination. The time point was: after dendritic cell vaccination, including at tumor progression/relapse. Repertoires were generated with immunoSEQ multiplex PCR, while TCRdb's copy carries only in-frame clones and drops some. The sample includes over 75,000 clones, roughly four fifths of them seen just once. The source was blood, collected after dendritic cell vaccination. The receptors derive from a human donor with glioblastoma.

This rearrangement joins TRBV5-6 to TRBJ1-4; D not resolved. The V gene's germline CDR1 is SGHDT and CDR2 YYEEEE. The V end was cut by 2 bases, the J end by 2 bases, with 10 bases between. The CDR3 runs to 15 residues. DNA of the CDR3: TGTGCCAGCAGCTTTTTCTGGGCTACTAATGAAAAACTGTTTTTT. Translating it yields CASSFFWATNEKLFF.

This clone was seen a few times. The chain carries TRBV19 and TRBJ2-3; D is possibly TRBD1 (6 bases). The CDR3 is 15 amino acids. Germline V CDR1 and CDR2: LNHDA, SQIVND (reference sequence). V was clipped by 1 base and J by 5 bases, with 13 bases between them. The CDR3 loop is CASSIGTGKGDTQYF. The DNA of the CDR3 is TGTGCCAGTAGTATAGGCACAGGGAAGGGAGATACGCAGTATTTT.

A single count supports this clone. This chain joins TRBV7-9 and TRBJ2-7, with D uncertain. V gave up 0 bases and J gave up 3 bases, with 6 bases separating them. The CDR3 totals 13 residues. The germline V gene encodes CDR1 SEHNR and CDR2 FQNEAQ (reference sequence). As DNA, the CDR3 is TGTGCCAGCAGCTTAGCGGGCAGCTACGAGCAGTACGTC. It yields the protein CASSLAGSYEQYV.

This clone was seen a few times. J is TRBJ1-1 and V is TRBV6-1, with D hard to call. The CDR3 sequence is 12 residues long. Per the germline V gene, CDR1 is MNHNS and CDR2 is SASEGT. V lost 5 bases to trimming and J lost 8 bases, with 12 bases between them. The CDR3, as DNA: TGTGCCAGCAGTAGGCCTTCGGGGGAAGCTTTCTTT. Translating it yields CASSRPSGEAFF.

The chain uses TRBV29-1 and TRBJ2-5; 8 bases line up with TRBD1. V shed 4 bases, J shed 5 bases, and the junction held 6 bases outside the gene matches. The germline V gene has CDR1 SQVTM and CDR2 ANQGSEA. There are 13 residues in the CDR3. This chain's CDR3 is CSVAAGGRETQYF. Written as DNA, the CDR3 is TGCAGCGTTGCGGCAGGGGGCCGCGAGACCCAGTACTTC.

The chain joins TRBV2 to TRBJ1-2; no reliable D call. The CDR3 is 14 residues long. V gave up 6 bases and J gave up 5 bases, with 16 bases separating them. CDR1 is SNHLY, CDR2 FYNNEI, per germline. CDR3 in DNA: TGTGCCAGCAGCCCTCAGAGGGCCACTTATGGCTACACCTTC. It is translated as CASSPQRATYGYTF.

As DNA, the CDR3 is TGTGCCAGCAGCTTGACTAGCGGGCGATACAATGAGCAGTTCTTC. Protein: CASSLTSGRYNEQFF. The rearrangement uses TRBV5-5 and TRBJ2-1; 9 nucleotides align to TRBD2. With V trimmed by 1 base and J by 4 bases, 3 bases remained unmatched. Germline CDR1 is SGHKS and CDR2 is YYEKEE (reference sequence). The CDR3 consists of 15 residues.

This clone was detected only a few times. CDR3: CASSPRGSGNTIYF. The CDR3 nucleotides read TGCGCCAGCAGCCCGAGAGGGTCTGGAAACACCATATATTTT. J is TRBJ1-3 and V is TRBV4-1; D is unclear. The V and J ends lost 4 bases and 1 base respectively, with 8 bases between them. Germline CDR1 is MGHRA and CDR2 is YSYEKL. The CDR3 runs to 14 residues.

V and J are TRBV29-1 and TRBJ2-1, with D unclear. In germline, CDR1 is SQVTM, CDR2 ANQGSEA. This CDR3 spans 13 amino acids. The V end lost 4 bases, the J end lost 3 bases, and 10 bases lay between the germline ends. In DNA, the CDR3 is TGCAGCGTTGGAAGCGTAGGCTACAATGAGCAGTTCTTC. This sequence encodes CSVGSVGYNEQFF.

Remarks on this clone: One junction end does not reproduce the germline sequence, and a read error may be involved. Additional DNA sequences in this sample encode the identical CDR3. The CDR3 loop is CASSLVATNEKLFF. The CDR3 DNA is TGCGCCAGCAGCCTCGTTGCAACTAATGAAAAACTGTTTTTT. The chain uses TRBV5-6 and TRBJ1-4; D is undetermined. This CDR3 spans 14 amino acids. Germline loops: CDR1 SGHDT, CDR2 YYEEEE.

CDR3 DNA: TGTGCCAGCAGTTACTCGAGACAGTACACAGATACGCAGTATTTT. Protein: CASSYSRQYTDTQYF. This chain uses TRBV6-6 with TRBJ2-3; D is perhaps TRBD1 (5 bases). CDR1 and CDR2 from the germline V gene are MNHNY and SVGAGI (reference sequence). V was shortened by 0 bases and J by 2 bases, with 9 bases between the two germline ends. The CDR3 has 15 amino acids.

This rearrangement joins TRBV18 to TRBJ2-7; 8 positions agree with TRBD1. CDR3 length: 14 amino acids. Trimming removed 6 bases from V and 2 bases from J; junction bases left unmatched: 6. Germline CDR1 and CDR2: KGHSH and LQKENI. The CDR3 spells CASSRETGAYEQYF. The CDR3 coding sequence is TGTGCCAGCTCGCGAGAGACAGGGGCCTACGAGCAGTACTTC.

The chain has TRBV14 and TRBJ2-1; 9 bases match TRBD1. Germline V gene lookup returns CDR1 SGHDN and CDR2 FVKESK. J lost 4 bases, V lost 0 bases, and 4 bases had no gene match. CDR3 length: 16 amino acids. The CDR3 reads CASSQEWTGAYNEQFF. CDR3 bases: TGTGCCAGCAGCCAAGAATGGACAGGGGCATACAATGAGCAGTTCTTC.

The gene calls are TRBV9 and TRBJ2-5; weak D call: TRBD2 (7 bases). This CDR3 has 16 amino acids. Per the germline V gene, CDR1 is SGDLS and CDR2 is YYNGEE. The V end lost 4 bases, the J end lost 1 base, and 17 bases lay between the germline ends. CDR3 bases: TGTGCCAGCAGCCCCCGAGGGAGGGGGACCCAAGAGACCCAGTACTTC. This translates into CASSPRGRGTQETQYF.